This T cell receptor beta chain stems from a study of OX40 agonist ivuxolimab in advanced cancers. Whole-study context: Partial responses were recorded for three patients, including one with hepatocellular carcinoma and two with cutaneous melanoma. Regarding the study as a whole: Some patients who did not respond also had low normalized T-cell clonal expansion.

Points on this clone: Its specificity is not known.

Sequencing was performed with immunoSEQ multiplex PCR; in TCRdb, only in-frame clones are kept and a portion is missing. The data contain 35,000 to 45,000 clones, 75% to 90% of them seen just once; the ten biggest clones take up roughly 4.5%. This CDR3 contains 14 residues. Losses at the gene ends were 7 bases for V and 1 base for J; bases not matched to a gene: 3. Per the germline V gene, CDR1 is SNHLY and CDR2 is FYNNEI. The sequence was collected from an adult with an advanced solid tumor such as melanoma, head and neck, liver or kidney cancer. The rearrangement links TRBV2 to TRBJ2-1, with 8 bases fitting TRBD1. The sample here was CD4+ or CD8+ T cells sorted from blood, taken in a trial of the OX40 agonist ivuxolimab. This CDR3 is CASNDRGSYNEQFF. As DNA, the CDR3 is TGTGCCAGCAATGACAGGGGTTCCTACAATGAGCAGTTCTTC.